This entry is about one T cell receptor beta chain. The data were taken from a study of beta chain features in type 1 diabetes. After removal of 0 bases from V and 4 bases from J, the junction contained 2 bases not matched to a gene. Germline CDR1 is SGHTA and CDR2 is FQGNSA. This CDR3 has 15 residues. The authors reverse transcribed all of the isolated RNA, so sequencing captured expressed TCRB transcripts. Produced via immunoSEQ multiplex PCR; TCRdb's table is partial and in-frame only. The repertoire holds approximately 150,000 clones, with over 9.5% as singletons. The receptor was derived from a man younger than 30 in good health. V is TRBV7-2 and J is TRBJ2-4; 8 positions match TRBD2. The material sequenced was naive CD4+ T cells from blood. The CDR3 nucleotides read TGTGCCAGCAGCTTAGCTCTAGCGGGTAAAAACATTCAGTACTTC. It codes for CASSLALAGKNIQYF.